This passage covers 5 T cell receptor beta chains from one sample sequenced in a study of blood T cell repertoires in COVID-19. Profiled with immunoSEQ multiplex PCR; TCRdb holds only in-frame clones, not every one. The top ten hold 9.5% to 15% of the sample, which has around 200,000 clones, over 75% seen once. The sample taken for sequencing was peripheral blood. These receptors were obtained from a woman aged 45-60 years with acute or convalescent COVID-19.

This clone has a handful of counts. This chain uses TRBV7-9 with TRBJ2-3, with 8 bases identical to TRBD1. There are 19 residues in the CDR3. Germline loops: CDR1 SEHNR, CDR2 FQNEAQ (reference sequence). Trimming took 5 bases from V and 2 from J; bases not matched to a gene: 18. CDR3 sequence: CASSPTTRDRGYYTDTQYF. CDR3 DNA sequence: TGTGCCAGCAGCCCGACTACTAGAGACAGGGGCTATTACACAGATACGCAGTATTTT.

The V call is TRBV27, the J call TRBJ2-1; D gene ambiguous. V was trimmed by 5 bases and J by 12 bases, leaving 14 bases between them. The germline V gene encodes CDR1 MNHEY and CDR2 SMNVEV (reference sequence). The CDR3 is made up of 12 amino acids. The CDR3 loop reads CASSPFSPGQFF. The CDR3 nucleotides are TGTGCCAGCAGTCCTTTTTCCCCGGGGCAGTTCTTC.

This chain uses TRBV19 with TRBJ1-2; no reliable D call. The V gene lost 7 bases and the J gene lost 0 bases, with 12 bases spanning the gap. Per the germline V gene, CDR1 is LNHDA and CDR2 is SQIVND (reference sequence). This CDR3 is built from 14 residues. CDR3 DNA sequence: TGTGCCAGTAAAGAGGCCCCAGCTAACTATGGCTACACCTTC. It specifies CASKEAPANYGYTF.

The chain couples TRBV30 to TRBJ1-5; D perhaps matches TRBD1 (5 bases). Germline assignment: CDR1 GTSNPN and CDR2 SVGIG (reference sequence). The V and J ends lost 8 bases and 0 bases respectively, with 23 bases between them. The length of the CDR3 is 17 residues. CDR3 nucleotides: TGTGCCGGGTTCTGGGGGGGGGATGTTAATAGCAATCAGCCCCAGCATTTT. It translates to CAGFWGGDVNSNQPQHF.

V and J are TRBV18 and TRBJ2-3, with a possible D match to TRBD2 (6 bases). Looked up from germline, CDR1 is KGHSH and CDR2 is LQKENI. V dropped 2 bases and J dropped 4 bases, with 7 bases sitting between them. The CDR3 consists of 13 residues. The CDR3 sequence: CASSPGGADTQYF. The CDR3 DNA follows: TGTGCCAGCTCACCAGGCGGGGCAGATACGCAGTATTTT. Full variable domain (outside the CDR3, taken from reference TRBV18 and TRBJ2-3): NAGVMQNPRHLVRRRGQEARLRCSPMKGHSHVYWYRQLPEEGLKFMVYLQKENIIDESGMPKERFSAEFPKEGPSILRIQQVVRGDSAAYFCASSPGGADTQYFGPGTRLTVL.